This TCR beta chain was retrieved from a study of blood T cell repertoires in COVID-19. Sequenced by immunoSEQ multiplex PCR; TCRdb stores in-frame clones only, minus some. The sample has approximately 260,000 clones, 65% to 85% seen once. Germline CDR1 is SGHNT and CDR2 is YYREEE (reference sequence). CDR3 length: 15 amino acids. The V and J ends lost 4 bases and 2 bases, in that order; junction bases with no gene match: 5. This TCR was sampled from a woman between 40 and 55 years old with active or convalescent COVID-19. What was sequenced was peripheral blood. The chain combines TRBV5-4 with TRBJ2-1, with TRBD2 matching over 8 bases. The CDR3 coding sequence is TGTGCCAGCAGCCGATTAGCGGGGACCTACAATGAGCAGTTCTTC. Its protein product is CASSRLAGTYNEQFF.